The clone carrying this T cell receptor beta chain was seen at least ten times. As yet, its antigen is unknown. The data derive from a study of breast tumors, draining lymph nodes, adjacent tissues. This CDR3 has 15 residues. With 4 bases removed from V and 10 bases from J, the gap between germline ends came to 18 bases. Per germline, CDR1 SGHNT and CDR2 YYREEE (reference sequence). Breast cancer patients provided tissue from their axillary draining lymph nodes. Study-level results: That most tumor T cells come from lymph nodes remained unproven. Data fit most tumor T cells coming from lymph node, expanding in tumor. Tumor and nontumor repertoires were significantly more similar in luminal-like than in basal-like breast cancer.

TCRdb passed the multiplex PCR reads through MiXCR, listing each CDR3 protein once. The sample lists some 120,000 distinct CDR3 sequences, 15% to 20% occurring once. Input material: axillary lymph node tissue. The rearrangement links TRBV5-4 to TRBJ1-6; perhaps TRBD1 as D (6 bases). The TCR comes from a female donor with breast cancer. Some clones in this sample may be carry-over from other donors' samples. The CDR3 is CASSPNLEGGSPLHF. CDR3 nucleotide sequence: TGTGCCAGCAGCCCAAATCTCGAGGGGGGGTCACCCCTCCACTTT. The complete variable domain, with remaining parts taken from reference TRBV5-4 and TRBJ1-6, reads ETGVTQSPTHLIKTRGQQVTLRCSSQSGHNTVSWYQQALGQGPQFIFQYYREEENGRGNFPPRFSGLQFPNYSSELNVNALELDDSALYLCASSPNLEGGSPLHFGNGTRLTVT.